Described below is a single T cell receptor beta chain sequence and its context. Its antigen is not known. Germline CDR1 is GTSNPN and CDR2 is SVGIG (reference sequence). This CDR3 is 15 amino acids long. Deletions cut 3 bases from V and 11 bases from J, with 23 bases between. This specimen belongs to a study of cytomegalovirus exposure and HLA in healthy donors. Overall study context: Early on, a data release was issued that held about 85 million unique TCRs from HLA-typed donors. Regarding the study as a whole: In a later analysis, several top co-occurrence clusters appeared linked to parvovirus B19, influenza, CMV and Epstein-Barr virus.

Everyone who donated was a healthy bone marrow donor. The PCR contained 60 Vbeta and 13 Jbeta primers. TCRdb's table, derived via immunoSEQ multiplex PCR, lists solely in-frame clones and lacks some. The sample holds about 200,000 clones, 70% to 80% seen once. The sample comprised PBMCs. V usage is TRBV30 and J usage is TRBJ1-3; D ambiguous. The origin of this receptor is a male donor in good health and CMV-seropositive. CDR3 nucleotide sequence: TGTGCCTGGAGCAATTCGGGGTCCTGGGTCGCTCCCATATATTTT. This codes for CAWSNSGSWVAPIYF.